The clone carrying this TCR beta chain was detected many times. Antigen specificity is unknown. This sample stems from a study of breast tumors, draining lymph nodes, adjacent tissues. General study points: Data only fit, rather than demonstrated, lymph node origin of most tumor T cells.

CDR3 length: 15 amino acids. The germline CDR1 and CDR2 sequences are SEHNR and FQNEAQ (reference sequence). V lost 5 bases and J lost 11; bases outside the gene matches: 13. Breast cancer patients provided tissue from their axillary draining lymph nodes. TCRdb itself ran the multiplex PCR reads through MiXCR, one entry per CDR3 protein. The sample comprises about 270,000 distinct CDR3 sequences, around 30% of which are singletons, and more than 0.85% rests with the top ten. Sequencing used axillary lymph node tissue. The chain has TRBV7-9 and TRBJ2-1; 9 bases line up with TRBD1. The TCR originated in a female donor with breast cancer. Some clones in this sample may be carry-over from other donors' samples. The CDR3 DNA reads as TGTGCCAGCAGCATAGGGACAGGGCCTAGGATTAAGCAGTTCTTC. This encodes CASSIGTGPRIKQFF.